This entry concerns a single T cell receptor beta chain. No cognate antigen has been identified for it. No qualities accompany the bases; no much larger clone lies one base away. Including cysteine and phenylalanine, the CDR3 has 15 amino acids. The kept DNA is CDR3 alone, 45 bases in frame from the first base. Relative to germline, V is 0 bases shorter and J is 2 bases shorter, with 10 bases between their ends. The germline V gene specifies LGHNA as CDR1 and YNFKEQ as CDR2. This specimen comes from a study of cytomegalovirus exposure and HLA in healthy donors (dated by TCRdb to the late 2010s). Regarding the complete study: In an earlier analysis of approximately 640 of the donors, approximately 260 Gb of sequence data and 100 million or so unique TCR beta sequences from roughly 180 million T cells were reported. The study aimed to test whether signatures of past pathogen exposure could be identified by cataloging public T cell receptors. In addition to the first cohort of around 670 subjects, a separate validation cohort of 100 to 150 different subjects was used. Every discovery cohort repertoire had been produced on one sequencing platform. A later analysis re-examined previously published TCR beta repertoires from about 670 donors and added high-resolution HLA genotyping to investigate patterns of TCR occurrence. Across some 400 genotyped donors of the cohort, an average of about 200,000 unique TCR beta nucleotide sequences per donor were sequenced, and 15% to 20% of those sequences were non-productive. The later analysis used no new phenotypic data to find candidate immune exposures, relying instead on TCR beta sequences and their occurrence across donors. About five DR-DQ haplotypes were treated as single units for association and clustering because of strong linkage in the cohort. To predict cytomegalovirus infection status, the study combined high-throughput TCR immunosequencing, statistical association of individual TCRs with disease status, and machine learning. Donor age, sex, ethnicity and CMV serostatus were compiled alongside the repertoire data. Among the roughly 400 genotyped donors, around 81% belonged to the genetic ancestry cluster associated with self-reported Caucasian donors. A later genetic analysis took genome-wide SNP genotypes for about three fifths of the roughly 700 donors and used that subset as a discovery cohort. An earlier analysis of roughly 580 of the donors used high-throughput TCR beta sequencing to judge whether each TCR beta V gene segment behaved as functional or pseudogenic. An early release covering roughly 640 HLA-typed donors comprised approximately 290 gigabases of sequencing data and some 79 million unique TCR sequences. Both class I and class II loci were covered by HLA typing, at four-digit resolution. The T cell repertoires of some 670 subjects were profiled by immunosequencing and related to cytomegalovirus serostatus. Typing coverage differed by locus: A, B, C, DRB1 and DQB1 were typed in about 620-640 donors, DQA1 in 500 to 550, DPA1 in around 610, and DPB1 in just under 490.

The full study reports these points: According to a later analysis, parvovirus B19, influenza, CMV and Epstein-Barr virus appeared linked to several top co-occurrence clusters. A cluster of highly shared sequence variants was judged likely to represent a technical artifact of the sequencing pipeline. While some public TCRs were present in many individuals, most TCR sequences turned up only very rarely across donors. Roughly uniform sequencing depth across donors was assumed in presence/absence analyses, although this assumption may not hold. Some IMGT-functional V segments, including TRBV6-2 and TRBV6-3, could not be told apart with the 87-base-pair reads, so those segments were excluded. Three of the identified cytomegalovirus-associated TCR beta chains were confirmed in vitro to be specific for cytomegalovirus antigens. Because HLA typing was unavailable for some donors at each locus, only the typed subset was used in association tests. At a false discovery rate of 0.05, a later analysis linked about 17,000 TCR beta sequences to specific HLA alleles. It was suggested by the authors that the approach could potentially be generalized to other disease states and immunological phenotypes. In a later genetic analysis, a missense DCLRE1C variant was associated with V-gene and J-gene trimming of TCR beta chains, and the association was replicated in an independent cohort. According to a later analysis, most CMV-associated TCR beta chains appeared to be HLA-restricted, and the HLA associations seemed to be driven largely by CMV exposure. According to a later genetic analysis, donors in an Asian-associated ancestry cluster had fewer N-insertions in productive TCRs than the approximately 670-donor mean. Strong co-occurrence of HLA alleles, especially DR and DQ, made assigning TCR associations to individual alleles difficult. In this cohort, only TCR beta chains were sequenced, and detectable features were limited by the absence of alpha or paired-chain data. For the cohort, immune exposure information was limited to CMV serostatus. In a later analysis, TCR association rates were found to vary across HLA loci, with the most associated TCRs seen for DRB1 alleles and the fewest for HLA-C alleles. A further reported finding was that TCR beta sequences accurately predicted the HLA-A and HLA-B alleles for most subjects in the first cohort. In a later analysis, HLA-associated TCR beta chains showed more clonal expansion and lower generation probabilities than non-associated chains that were equally common. Linkage disequilibrium might explain the correlated functional status among segregating V segments, but an unknown experimental factor could not be ruled out. Because counts were too low, about 18 rarely observed V segments, including chromosome 9 orphons, were excluded from the earlier analysis of roughly 580 of the donors. In the study, about 150 TCR beta chains were listed as associated with cytomegalovirus. In an earlier analysis of some 540 of the donors, most TCR beta V segments appeared in productive rearrangements about 87% or about 30% of the time, broadly matching IMGT annotations. The classifier was reported to diagnose cytomegalovirus status with high specificity and sensitivity in both the original cohort and the validation cohort.

Receptor amplification or capture employed the immunoSEQ multiplex PCR assay. A mixture of 60 forward primers for TCR Vbeta segments and 13 reverse primers for TCR Jbeta segments was used in the multiplex PCR. The CDR3 region of rearranged TCR beta genes was amplified from genomic DNA with a multiplex PCR assay. The amplified TCR beta libraries were sequenced on the Illumina HiSeq System as 87-base-pair reads. The original methods were these. Across the 640 or so repertoires, a later analysis counted approximately 75 million unique TCR beta chains, roughly 11 million of which were shared by at least two donors. Raw reads were error-corrected and collapsed into unique sequences by a nearest-neighbor algorithm in which closely related sequences were merged to remove PCR and sequencing errors. Alignment of CDR3 sequences to IMGT reference sequences was used to assign V, D and J gene segments. For a sequence to be retained, at least a six-nucleotide match to both a V gene segment and a J gene segment was required. Rearrangements were classified as productive when the CDR3 lacked stop codons and remained in frame with V and J, and all other rearrangements were classified as non-productive. Following IMGT convention, CDR3 was defined as the stretch from the second conserved V-encoded cysteine up to the conserved J-encoded phenylalanine. The earlier analysis of about 560 of the donors excluded any sequence lacking an unambiguous match to a single V gene segment. An earlier analysis of 587 of the donors called V segments functional above 56.7% productive rearrangements and segregating when the between-donor standard deviation exceeded 5%. A statistical classification framework was built to diagnose cytomegalovirus status from the catalog of TCR beta chain sequences. V and J gene assignment, in a later analysis, came from comparing TCR nucleotide sequences with IMGT/GENE-DB human TR gene sequences. Using the TCRdist pipeline, a later analysis assigned CDR3 sequences along with most-parsimonious VDJ recombination scenarios. In a later analysis, each TCR beta chain was defined by its CDR3 amino acid sequence together with its V-gene family, and reads lacking a unique V-gene family were excluded. In a later analysis, fewer than 650 highly shared, low-generation-probability nucleotide sequences were removed to address suspected cross-contamination and a sequencing artifact. A later analysis calculated a clonal expansion index for each public chain from normalized within-repertoire ranks of inferred template counts. Generation probabilities in a later analysis came from a VDJ recombination model fitted to out-of-frame rearrangements, and those results were checked against IGoR. In a later analysis, TCR-TCR, TCR-HLA and TCR-CMV co-occurrence was scored with hypergeometric tests, and a repertoire-size bias correction was applied to TCR pairs. False discovery rates were estimated in a later analysis by permuting HLA or CMV assignments 20 times. A later analysis grouped co-occurring TCRs with DBSCAN, adding TCRdist sequence similarity when clustering within HLA-allele-positive subsets. Repertoires with fewer than 30,000 or more than 120,000 public chains, plus five repertoires with anomalous nucleotide sharing, were excluded from co-occurrence clustering. TCRdb took over this immuneACCESS table, retaining in-frame rearrangements with V and J assigned. Such tables are incomplete; in checked studies, under half of the missing clones stem from an unresolved V gene, and the remainder is unexplained. The V and J calls and clone size come from that table; D and trimming were worked out from the DNA. For this sample there are some 91,000 clones; around 77% appear just once. More than 3% of the sample comes from the top ten.

The cohort comprised 666 healthy bone marrow donors. Cohort members were all nominally healthy when sampled, although unrecorded immune exposures were likely present. The donor was CMV seronegative and was included in the group of a few hundred seronegative cohort members. Every donor gave a peripheral blood sample, and the peripheral blood mononuclear cells from that sample were used for TCR beta sequencing. Genomic DNA extraction from the blood cell samples was performed with the Qiagen DNeasy Blood Extraction Kit. Material: PBMCs. The rearrangement combines TRBV4-2 with TRBJ1-2; the D gene identity is not certain. This sequence originates from a man between 40 and 49 years old in good health and CMV-seronegative. The nucleotide sequence is TGTGCCAGCAGCCAAGAAATTGTCGTAAACTATGGCTACACCTTC. Its translation is CASSQEIVVNYGYTF.